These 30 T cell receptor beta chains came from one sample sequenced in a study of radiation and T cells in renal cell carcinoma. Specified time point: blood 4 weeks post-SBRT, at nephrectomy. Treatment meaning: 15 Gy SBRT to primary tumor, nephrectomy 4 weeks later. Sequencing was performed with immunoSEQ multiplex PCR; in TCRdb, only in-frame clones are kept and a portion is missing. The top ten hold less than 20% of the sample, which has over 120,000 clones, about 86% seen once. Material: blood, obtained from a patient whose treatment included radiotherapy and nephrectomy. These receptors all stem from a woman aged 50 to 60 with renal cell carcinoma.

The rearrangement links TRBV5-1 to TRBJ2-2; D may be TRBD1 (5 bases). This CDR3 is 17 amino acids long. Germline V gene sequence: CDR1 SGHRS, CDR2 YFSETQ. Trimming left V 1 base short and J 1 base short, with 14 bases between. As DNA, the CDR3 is TGCGCCAGCAGCTTGAGGGGTGGTGGATTGAACACCGGGGAGCTGTTTTTT. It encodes CASSLRGGGLNTGELFF.

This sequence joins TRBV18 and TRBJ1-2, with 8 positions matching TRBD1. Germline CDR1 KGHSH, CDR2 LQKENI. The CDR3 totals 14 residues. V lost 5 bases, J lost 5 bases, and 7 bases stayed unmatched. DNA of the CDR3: TGTGCCAGCTCATCTGACAGGGGTGGGTATGGCTACACCTTC. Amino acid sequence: CASSSDRGGYGYTF.

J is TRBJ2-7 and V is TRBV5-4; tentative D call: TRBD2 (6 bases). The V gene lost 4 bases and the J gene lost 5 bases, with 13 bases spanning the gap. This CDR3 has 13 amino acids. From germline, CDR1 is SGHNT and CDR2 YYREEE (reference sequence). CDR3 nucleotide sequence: TGTGCCAGCAGCATTCAGGGCGGGAACGAGCAGTACTTC. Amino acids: CASSIQGGNEQYF.

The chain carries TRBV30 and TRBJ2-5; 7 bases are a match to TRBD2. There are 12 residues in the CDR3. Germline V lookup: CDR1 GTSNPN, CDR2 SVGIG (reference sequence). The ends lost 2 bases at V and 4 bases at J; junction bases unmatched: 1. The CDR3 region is CAWSREGETQYF. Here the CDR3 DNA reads TGTGCCTGGAGTAGGGAGGGAGAGACCCAGTACTTC.

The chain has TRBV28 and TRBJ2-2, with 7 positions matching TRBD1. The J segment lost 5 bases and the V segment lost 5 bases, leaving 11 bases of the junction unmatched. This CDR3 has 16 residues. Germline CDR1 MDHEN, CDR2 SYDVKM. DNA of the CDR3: TGTGCCAGCAGTCCCTTAAGAGGGGGCAAAACCGGGGAGCTGTTTTTT. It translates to CASSPLRGGKTGELFF.

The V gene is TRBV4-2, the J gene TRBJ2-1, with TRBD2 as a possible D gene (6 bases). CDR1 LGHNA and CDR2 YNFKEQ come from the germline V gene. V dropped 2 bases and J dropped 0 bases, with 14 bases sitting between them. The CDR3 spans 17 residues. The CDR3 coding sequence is TGTGCCAGCAGCCAACGGGGTTTCGGGAGCTCCTACAATGAGCAGTTCTTC. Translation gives CASSQRGFGSSYNEQFF.

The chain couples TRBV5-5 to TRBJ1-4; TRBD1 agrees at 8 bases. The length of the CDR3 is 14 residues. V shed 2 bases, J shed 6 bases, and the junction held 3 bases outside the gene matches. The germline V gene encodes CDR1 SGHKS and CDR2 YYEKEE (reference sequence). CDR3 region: CASSFGRGHEKLFF. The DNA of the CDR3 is TGTGCCAGCAGCTTCGGCAGGGGGCATGAAAAACTGTTTTTT.

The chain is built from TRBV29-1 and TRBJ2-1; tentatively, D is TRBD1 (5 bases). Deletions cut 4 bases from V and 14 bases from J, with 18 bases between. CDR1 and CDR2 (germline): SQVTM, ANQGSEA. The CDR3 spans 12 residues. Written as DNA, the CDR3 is TGCAGCGTTGTTGGTCTGGGGCGGATCGAGTTCTTC. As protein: CSVVGLGRIEFF.

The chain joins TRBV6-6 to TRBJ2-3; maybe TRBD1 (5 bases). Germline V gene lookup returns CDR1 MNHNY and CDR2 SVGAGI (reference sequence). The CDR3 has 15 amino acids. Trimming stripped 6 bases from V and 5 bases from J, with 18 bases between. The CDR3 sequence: CASSLQGFGGDTQYF. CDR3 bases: TGTGCCAGCAGCCTTCAGGGATTCGGTGGAGATACGCAGTATTTT.

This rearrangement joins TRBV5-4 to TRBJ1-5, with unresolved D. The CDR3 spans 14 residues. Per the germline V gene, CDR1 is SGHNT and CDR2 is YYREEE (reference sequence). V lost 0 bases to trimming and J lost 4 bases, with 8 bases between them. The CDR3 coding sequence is TGTGCCAGCAGCTTGGCCGGCGGGAATCAGCCCCAGCATTTT. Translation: CASSLAGGNQPQHF. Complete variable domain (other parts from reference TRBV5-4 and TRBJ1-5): ETGVTQSPTHLIKTRGQQVTLRCSSQSGHNTVSWYQQALGQGPQFIFQYYREEENGRGNFPPRFSGLQFPNYSSELNVNALELDDSALYLCASSLAGGNQPQHFGDGTRLSIL.

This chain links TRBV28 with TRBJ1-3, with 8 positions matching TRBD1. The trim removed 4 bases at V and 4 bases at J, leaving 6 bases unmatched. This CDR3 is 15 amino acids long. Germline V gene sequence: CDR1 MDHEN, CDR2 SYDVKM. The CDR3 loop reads CASSSGQARGNTIYF. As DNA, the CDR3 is TGTGCCAGCAGTTCGGGACAGGCACGCGGAAACACCATATATTTT.

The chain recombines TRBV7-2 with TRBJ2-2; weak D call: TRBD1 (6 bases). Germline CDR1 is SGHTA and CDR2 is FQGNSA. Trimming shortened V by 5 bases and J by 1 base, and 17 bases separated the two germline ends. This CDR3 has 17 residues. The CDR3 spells CASSPGGGRGNTGELFF. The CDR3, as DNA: TGTGCCAGCAGCCCCGGTGGGGGCAGGGGGAACACCGGGGAGCTGTTTTTT.

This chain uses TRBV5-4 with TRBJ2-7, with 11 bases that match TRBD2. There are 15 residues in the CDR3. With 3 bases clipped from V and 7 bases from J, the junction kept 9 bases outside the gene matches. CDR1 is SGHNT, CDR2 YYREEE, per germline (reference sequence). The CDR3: CASSSVSGGAREQYF. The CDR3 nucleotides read TGTGCCAGCAGCTCAGTTAGCGGGGGGGCCCGTGAGCAGTACTTC. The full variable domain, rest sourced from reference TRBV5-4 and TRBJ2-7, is ETGVTQSPTHLIKTRGQQVTLRCSSQSGHNTVSWYQQALGQGPQFIFQYYREEENGRGNFPPRFSGLQFPNYSSELNVNALELDDSALYLCASSSVSGGAREQYFGPGTRLTVT.

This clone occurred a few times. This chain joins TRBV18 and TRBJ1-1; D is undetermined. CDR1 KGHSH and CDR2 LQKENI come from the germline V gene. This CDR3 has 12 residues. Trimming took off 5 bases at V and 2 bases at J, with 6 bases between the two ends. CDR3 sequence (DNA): TGTGCCAGCTCAAACACAAACACTGAAGCTTTCTTT. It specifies CASSNTNTEAFF. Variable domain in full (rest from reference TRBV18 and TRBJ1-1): NAGVMQNPRHLVRRRGQEARLRCSPMKGHSHVYWYRQLPEEGLKFMVYLQKENIIDESGMPKERFSAEFPKEGPSILRIQQVVRGDSAAYFCASSNTNTEAFFGQGTRLTVV.

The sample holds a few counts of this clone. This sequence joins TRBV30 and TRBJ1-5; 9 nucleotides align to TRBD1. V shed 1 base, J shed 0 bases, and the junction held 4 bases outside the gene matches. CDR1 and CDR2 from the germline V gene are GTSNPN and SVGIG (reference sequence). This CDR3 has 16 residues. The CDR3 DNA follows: TGTGCCTGGAGTGGACCGGGACAGGGTAGCAATCAGCCCCAGCATTTT. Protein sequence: CAWSGPGQGSNQPQHF.

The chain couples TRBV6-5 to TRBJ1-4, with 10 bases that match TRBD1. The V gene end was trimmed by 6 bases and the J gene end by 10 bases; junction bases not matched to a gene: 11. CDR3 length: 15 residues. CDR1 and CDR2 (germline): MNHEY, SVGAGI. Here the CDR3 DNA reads TGTGCCAGCAGACCGGACAGGGGGTCGAGTGGAAAACTGTTTTTT. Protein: CASRPDRGSSGKLFF.

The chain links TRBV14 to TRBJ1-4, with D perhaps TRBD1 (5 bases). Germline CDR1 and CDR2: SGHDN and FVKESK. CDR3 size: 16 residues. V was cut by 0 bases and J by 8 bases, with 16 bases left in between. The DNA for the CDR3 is TGTGCCAGCAGCCAAGAGGGACTGGCATTTGGCGAAAAACTGTTTTTT. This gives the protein CASSQEGLAFGEKLFF. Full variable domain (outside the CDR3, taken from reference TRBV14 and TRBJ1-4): EAGVTQFPSHSVIEKGQTVTLRCDPISGHDNLYWYRRVMGKEIKFLLHFVKESKQDESGMPNNRFLAERTGGTYSTLKVQPAELEDSGVYFCASSQEGLAFGEKLFFGSGTQLSVL.

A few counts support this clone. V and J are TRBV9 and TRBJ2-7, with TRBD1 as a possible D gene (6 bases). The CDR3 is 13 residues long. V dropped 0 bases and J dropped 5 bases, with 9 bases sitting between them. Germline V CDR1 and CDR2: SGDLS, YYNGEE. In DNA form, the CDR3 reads TGTGCCAGCAGCGTAGGGACAGTCCACGAGCAGTACTTC. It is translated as CASSVGTVHEQYF.

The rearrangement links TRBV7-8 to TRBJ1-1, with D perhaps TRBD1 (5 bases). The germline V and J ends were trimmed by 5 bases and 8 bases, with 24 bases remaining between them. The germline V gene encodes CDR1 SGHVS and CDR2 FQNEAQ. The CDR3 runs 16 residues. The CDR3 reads CASSTTPGLLSAEAFF. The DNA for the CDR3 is TGTGCCAGCAGCACCACCCCGGGACTCCTTTCCGCGGAAGCTTTCTTT.

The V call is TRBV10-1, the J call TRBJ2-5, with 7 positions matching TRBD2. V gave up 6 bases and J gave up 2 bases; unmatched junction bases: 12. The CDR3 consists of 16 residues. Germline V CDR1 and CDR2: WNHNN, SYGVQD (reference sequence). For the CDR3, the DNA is TGCGCCAGCAGCCCGAGCTTAGGGAGGGGACAAGAGACCCAGTACTTC. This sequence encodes CASSPSLGRGQETQYF.

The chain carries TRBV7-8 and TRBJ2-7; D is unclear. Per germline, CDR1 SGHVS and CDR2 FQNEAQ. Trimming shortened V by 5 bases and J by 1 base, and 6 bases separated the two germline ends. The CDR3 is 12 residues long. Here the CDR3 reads CASSPVSYEQYF. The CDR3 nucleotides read TGTGCCAGCAGCCCGGTTTCCTACGAGCAGTACTTC.

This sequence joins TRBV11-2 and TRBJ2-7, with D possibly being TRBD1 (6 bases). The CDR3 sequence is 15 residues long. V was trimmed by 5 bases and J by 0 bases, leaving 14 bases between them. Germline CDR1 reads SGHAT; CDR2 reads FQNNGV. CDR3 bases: TGTGCCAGCAGCGCCCGGACAGCGAGCTCCTACGAGCAGTACTTC. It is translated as CASSARTASSYEQYF.

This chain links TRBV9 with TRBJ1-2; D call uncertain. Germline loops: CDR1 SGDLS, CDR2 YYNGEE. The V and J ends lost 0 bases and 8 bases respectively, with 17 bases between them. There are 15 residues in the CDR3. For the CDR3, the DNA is TGTGCCAGCAGCGTAGGAGGCAGGCGAGTCGGGGGCTACACCTTC. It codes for CASSVGGRRVGGYTF.

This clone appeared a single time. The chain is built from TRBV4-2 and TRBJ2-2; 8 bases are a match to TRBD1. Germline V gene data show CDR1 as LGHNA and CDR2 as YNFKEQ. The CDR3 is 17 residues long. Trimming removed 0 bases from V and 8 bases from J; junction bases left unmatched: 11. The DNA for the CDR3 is TGTGCCAGCAGCCAAGAGAAGTCGGGACAGGTATCAGGGGAGCTGTTTTTT. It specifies CASSQEKSGQVSGELFF.

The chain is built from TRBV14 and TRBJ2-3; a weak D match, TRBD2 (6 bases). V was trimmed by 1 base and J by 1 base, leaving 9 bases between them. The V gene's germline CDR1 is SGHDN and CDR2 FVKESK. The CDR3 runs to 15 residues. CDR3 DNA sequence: TGTGCCAGCAGCCAAGGGGACTGGGGCACAGATACGCAGTATTTT. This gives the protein CASSQGDWGTDTQYF.

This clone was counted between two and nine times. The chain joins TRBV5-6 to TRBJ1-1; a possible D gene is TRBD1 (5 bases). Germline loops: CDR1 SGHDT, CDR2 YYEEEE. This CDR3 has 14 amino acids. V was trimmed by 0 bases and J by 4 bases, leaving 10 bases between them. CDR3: CASSLGRGGTEAFF. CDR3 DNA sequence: TGTGCCAGCAGCTTGGGTAGGGGTGGCACTGAAGCTTTCTTT.

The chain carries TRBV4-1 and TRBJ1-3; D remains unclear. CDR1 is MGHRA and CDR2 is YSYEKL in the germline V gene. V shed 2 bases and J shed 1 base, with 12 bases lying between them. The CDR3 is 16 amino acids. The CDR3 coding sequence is TGCGCCAGCAGCCAAATAGTCAGTGGTTCTGGAAACACCATATATTTT. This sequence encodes CASSQIVSGSGNTIYF.

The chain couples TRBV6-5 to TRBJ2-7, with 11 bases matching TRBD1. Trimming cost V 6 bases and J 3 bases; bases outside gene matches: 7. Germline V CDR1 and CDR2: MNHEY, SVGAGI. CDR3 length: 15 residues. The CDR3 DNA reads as TGTGCCAGCAGGCCGGGACAGGGGGGGAGCTACGAGCAGTACTTC. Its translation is CASRPGQGGSYEQYF.

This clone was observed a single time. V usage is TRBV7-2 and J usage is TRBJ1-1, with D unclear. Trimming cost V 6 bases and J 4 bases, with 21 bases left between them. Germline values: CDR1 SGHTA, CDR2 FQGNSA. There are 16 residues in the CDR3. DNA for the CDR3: TGTGCCAGCAGTTCCGAGAGTAGCTGGGCAGCCACTGAAGCTTTCTTT. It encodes CASSSESSWAATEAFF.

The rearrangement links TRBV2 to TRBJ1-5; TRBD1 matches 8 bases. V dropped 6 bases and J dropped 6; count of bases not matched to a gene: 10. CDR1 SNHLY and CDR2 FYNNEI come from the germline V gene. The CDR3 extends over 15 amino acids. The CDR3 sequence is CASSSGQELIQPQHF. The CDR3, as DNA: TGTGCCAGCAGCTCGGGACAGGAGCTGATTCAGCCCCAGCATTTT. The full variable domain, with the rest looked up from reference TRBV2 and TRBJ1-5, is EPEVTQTPSHQVTQMGQEVILRCVPISNHLYFYWYRQILGQKVEFLVSFYNNEISEKSEIFDDQFSVERPDGSNFTLKIRSTKLEDSAMYFCASSSGQELIQPQHFGDGTRLSIL.